This T cell receptor (beta chain) was sequenced for a study of blood T cell repertoires in COVID-19. Study in general: Sample material is recorded as cDNA or gDNA derived from T cells, B-cell-depleted T cells, or PBMCs.

Enrollment of patients from Seattle took place during active infection, with longitudinal follow-up. This CDR3 comprises 14 residues. The V gene's germline CDR1 is MNHNS and CDR2 SASEGT. V gave up 2 bases and J gave up 7 bases; unmatched junction bases: 2. In the original processing: How many nucleated cells were present was estimated from reference gene primer amplification. Using immunoSEQ multiplex PCR, the repertoire was profiled, and TCRdb retains in-frame clones only, with some absent. D and trimming were read from the DNA, whereas the V and J calls and clone size are those reported in that table. The data show 200,000 to 250,000 clones, 65% to 85% seen once.

Sequences were obtained from peripheral blood. This TCR came from a woman aged 25 to 45 with COVID-19, enrolled during active disease. The rearrangement uses TRBV6-1 and TRBJ1-6; 7 nucleotides match TRBD1. The CDR3 spells CASSEPGQNSPLHF. CDR3 DNA: TGTGCCAGCAGTGAACCGGGACAGAATTCACCCCTCCACTTT.